This T cell receptor (beta chain) appears in the sequencing data of a study of neurological immune-mediated disorders. The study's findings and limits: The greatest TCR clonal expansion appeared in HTLV-1-associated myelopathy and the smallest, falling below healthy controls, in multiple sclerosis.

Trimming stripped 3 bases from V and 5 bases from J, with 13 bases between. Germline V gene data show CDR1 as DFQATT and CDR2 as SNEGSKA (reference sequence). This CDR3 has 13 amino acids. A total of 2 million PBMCs stored at -80 degrees C provided the unsorted libraries. Comments on this clonotype: Its antigen is currently unknown.

The cDNA was generated by 5'RACE with 10-nucleotide random UMIs. Whenever a sequencing run was performed, it yielded over 190 million TCR-beta sequences from 15-18 subjects. TCRdb processed the 5' RACE reads anew with MiXCR; each CDR3 protein has one entry. The repertoire includes 15,000 to 20,000 distinct CDR3 sequences, 25% to 30% of them detected once, and roughly a third sits in the top ten. This chain joins TRBV20-1 and TRBJ1-1; perhaps TRBD1 as D (5 bases). This receptor was obtained from a man aged 45-65 years with HTLV-1-associated myelopathy (HAM/TSP). Material for sequencing was PBMCs. CDR3 sequence reads: CSASTGLRTEAFF. DNA of the CDR3: TGCAGTGCTAGTACGGGGCTAAGGACTGAAGCTTTCTTT.